Below are 18 T cell receptor beta chains sequenced from a single sample in a study of blood T cell repertoires in COVID-19. Sequenced by immunoSEQ multiplex PCR; TCRdb stores in-frame clones only, minus some. The table lists about 220,000 clones, approximately 86% of them singletons. The sample consisted of PBMCs or T cells enriched from blood (not recorded which). All receptors come from a woman between 45 and 65 years old with acute COVID-19.

The V gene is TRBV7-2, the J gene TRBJ2-2, with 8 bases that match TRBD1. The trim removed 4 bases at V and 5 bases at J, leaving 9 bases unmatched. This CDR3 is built from 16 residues. From germline, CDR1 is SGHTA and CDR2 FQGNSA. CDR3 DNA sequence: TGTGCCAGCAGCTCTACAAGGACAGGGAGAACCGGGGAGCTGTTTTTT. Its protein is CASSSTRTGRTGELFF.

The chain joins TRBV25-1 to TRBJ2-5, with 9 bases identical to TRBD2. The trim removed 3 bases at V and 4 bases at J, leaving 0 bases unmatched. The CDR3 spans 13 residues. Germline V gene lookup returns CDR1 MGHDK and CDR2 SYGVNS. For the CDR3, the DNA is TGTGCCAGCAGTGATAGCGGGAGAGAGACCCAGTACTTC. This encodes CASSDSGRETQYF.

The rearrangement uses TRBV30 and TRBJ1-1; TRBD1 is a possible D gene (6 bases). The CDR3 consists of 15 residues. Germline CDR1 is GTSNPN and CDR2 is SVGIG (reference sequence). Trimming pared 4 bases from V and 2 bases from J, leaving 17 bases between. CDR3 nucleotide sequence: TGTGCCTGGAAAACAGGGCCCTATATCAACACTGAAGCTTTCTTT. Protein product: CAWKTGPYINTEAFF.

The chain employs TRBV19 and TRBJ2-1; D is possibly TRBD1 (6 bases). V lost 5 bases, J lost 3 bases, and 11 bases lay in between. The germline CDR1 and CDR2 sequences are LNHDA and SQIVND (reference sequence). This CDR3 comprises 14 residues. CDR3 amino acids: CASSRGQIYNEQFF. The CDR3 nucleotides read TGTGCCAGTAGTCGCGGACAGATCTACAATGAGCAGTTCTTC.

The CDR3: CASSAGQGGGTEAFF. CDR3 DNA sequence: TGTGCCAGCAGCGCGGGACAGGGGGGCGGCACTGAAGCTTTCTTT. The J gene is TRBJ1-1, the V gene TRBV7-3, with 11 nucleotides matching TRBD1. V lost 5 bases, J lost 4 bases, and 6 bases stayed unmatched. The length of the CDR3 is 15 residues. CDR1 SGHTA and CDR2 FQGTGA come from the germline V gene.

The J gene is TRBJ1-1, the V gene TRBV6-1, with D possibly TRBD1 on 5 matching bases. The CDR3 has 14 amino acids. In germline, CDR1 is MNHNS, CDR2 SASEGT. The V end lost 2 bases, the J end lost 5 bases, and 12 bases lay between the germline ends. This CDR3 reads CASSETRVGTEAFF. Written as DNA, the CDR3 is TGTGCCAGCAGTGAAACCAGGGTGGGTACTGAAGCTTTCTTT.

The chain combines TRBV28 with TRBJ1-5; 7 nucleotides agree with TRBD1. Germline loops: CDR1 MDHEN, CDR2 SYDVKM. V dropped 4 bases and J dropped 8; count of bases not matched to a gene: 14. The CDR3 is 16 amino acids. As DNA, the CDR3 is TGTGCCAGCAGTTCGACAGGGAACCCTCAGGATGAGCCCCAGCATTTT. Its protein product is CASSSTGNPQDEPQHF.

J is TRBJ1-1 and V is TRBV24-1; D call uncertain. V gave up 8 bases and J gave up 1 base, with 13 bases separating them. Per the germline V gene, CDR1 is KGHDR and CDR2 is SFDVKD. CDR3 size: 14 residues. The CDR3 sequence is CATTAVVENTEAFF. The DNA of the CDR3 is TGTGCCACCACTGCGGTCGTTGAGAACACTGAAGCTTTCTTT.

The table lists this clone with a count of one. This sequence joins TRBV2 and TRBJ2-6; 8 nucleotides align to TRBD1. Germline CDR1 and CDR2: SNHLY and FYNNEI. CDR3 length: 17 residues. The V segment lost 6 bases and the J segment 1 base; nucleotides outside the gene matches: 8. For the CDR3, the DNA is TGTGCCAGCAGACTACGGACAGGGAGGTCTGGGGCCAACGTCCTGACTTTC. It specifies CASRLRTGRSGANVLTF.

The rearrangement joins TRBV6-5 to TRBJ1-6; perhaps TRBD1 as D (5 bases). This CDR3 contains 14 residues. Trimming removed 2 bases at V and 11 bases at J, with 13 bases between. Per germline, CDR1 MNHEY and CDR2 SVGAGI. The CDR3 loop reads CASSYAGTGAPLHF. CDR3 DNA sequence: TGTGCCAGCAGTTACGCAGGGACTGGGGCACCCCTCCACTTT.

The chain couples TRBV18 to TRBJ1-2; 9 bases line up with TRBD1. Trimming removed 3 bases from V and 2 bases from J; junction bases left unmatched: 7. Germline V lookup: CDR1 KGHSH, CDR2 LQKENI. The CDR3 sequence is 16 residues long. The CDR3 sequence is CASSPRRQGGNYGYTF. In DNA, the CDR3 is TGTGCCAGCTCACCCCGCCGACAGGGGGGAAACTATGGCTACACCTTC.

The CDR3 is CASSLGHYEQYF. The CDR3 bases are TGTGCCAGCAGCTTGGGACACTACGAGCAGTACTTC. V and J are TRBV5-4 and TRBJ2-7, with D uncertain. The CDR3 is 12 residues long. The ends were cut back, 0 bases at V and 3 bases at J, with 4 bases in the middle. Germline lookup yields CDR1 SGHNT and CDR2 YYREEE (reference sequence).

The chain couples TRBV9 to TRBJ1-5; 7 bases line up with TRBD1. The germline CDR1 and CDR2 sequences are SGDLS and YYNGEE. The V segment lost 4 bases and the J segment 2 bases; nucleotides outside the gene matches: 3. The CDR3 has 14 residues. CDR3: CASSIDRGNQPQHF. Here the CDR3 DNA reads TGTGCCAGCAGCATAGACAGGGGCAATCAGCCCCAGCATTTT.

The chain is built from TRBV28 and TRBJ2-4, with 8 bases lining up with TRBD1. Germline values: CDR1 MDHEN, CDR2 SYDVKM. V gave up 4 bases and J gave up 0 bases; unmatched junction bases: 8. This CDR3 has 17 amino acids. The CDR3 here is CASSSYGQGLAKNIQYF. The CDR3 coding sequence is TGTGCCAGCAGTTCTTATGGACAGGGCCTAGCCAAAAACATTCAGTACTTC. Filled out from reference TRBV28 and TRBJ2-4, the complete variable domain reads DVKVTQSSRYLVKRTGEKVFLECVQDMDHENMFWYRQDPGLGLRLIYFSYDVKMKEKGDIPEGYSVSREKKERFSLILESASTNQTSMYLCASSSYGQGLAKNIQYFGAGTRLSVL.

J is TRBJ2-5 and V is TRBV5-1; 7 bases fit TRBD2. V shed 2 bases and J 2 bases; nucleotides not matched to a gene: 12. In germline, CDR1 is SGHRS, CDR2 YFSETQ. This CDR3 has 17 residues. The CDR3 sequence: CASSLRRQRGSQETQYF. CDR3 sequence (DNA): TGCGCCAGCAGCTTAAGGCGGCAGCGGGGCTCGCAAGAGACCCAGTACTTC.

V is TRBV4-2 and J is TRBJ1-2, with 7 bases lining up with TRBD1. The V gene end was trimmed by 2 bases and the J gene end by 8 bases; junction bases not matched to a gene: 8. The CDR3 runs to 14 residues. The germline gives CDR1 LGHNA, CDR2 YNFKEQ. The CDR3 is CASSQQGGARGYTF. The CDR3 DNA reads TGTGCCAGCAGCCAACAAGGGGGCGCGAGGGGCTACACCTTC.

A word on this clone: Relative to the germline gene, one junction end is altered; a read error may explain this. The chain joins TRBV6-5 to TRBJ1-2, with D possibly TRBD1 on 6 matching bases. The CDR3 is 14 amino acids. Germline CDR1 reads MNHEY; CDR2 reads SVGAGI. CDR3 DNA: TGTGCCGGCAGTCGGGACATGAACGAAGGTGGCTACACCTTC. It translates to CAGSRDMNEGGYTF.

This clone came up once. The genes are TRBV2 and TRBJ1-1; D is uncertain. This CDR3 spans 14 amino acids. The V end was cut by 6 bases, the J end by 4 bases, with 15 bases between. The V gene's germline CDR1 is SNHLY and CDR2 FYNNEI. CDR3 bases: TGTGCCAGCAGAGGACTAACAAAGGGCACTGAAGCTTTCTTT. Translating it yields CASRGLTKGTEAFF.